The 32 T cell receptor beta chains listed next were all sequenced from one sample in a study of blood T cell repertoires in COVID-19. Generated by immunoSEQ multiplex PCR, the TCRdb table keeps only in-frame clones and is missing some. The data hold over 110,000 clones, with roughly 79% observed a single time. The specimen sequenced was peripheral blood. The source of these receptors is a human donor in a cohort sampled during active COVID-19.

The CDR3 nucleotides read TGTGCCAGCAGTTCTCGGAACTATGGCTACACCTTC. This encodes CASSSRNYGYTF. J is TRBJ1-2 and V is TRBV12-3 or TRBV12-4; no reliable D call. The CDR3 extends over 12 amino acids. Trimming pared 4 bases from V and 2 bases from J, leaving 5 bases between.

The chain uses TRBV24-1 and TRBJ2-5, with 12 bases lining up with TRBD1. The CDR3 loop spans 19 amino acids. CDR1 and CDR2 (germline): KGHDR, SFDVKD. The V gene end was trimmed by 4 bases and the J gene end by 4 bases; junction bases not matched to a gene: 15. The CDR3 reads CATSDPTGTGGPAGETQYF. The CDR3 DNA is TGTGCCACCAGTGACCCCACCGGGACAGGGGGCCCCGCTGGAGAGACCCAGTACTTC.

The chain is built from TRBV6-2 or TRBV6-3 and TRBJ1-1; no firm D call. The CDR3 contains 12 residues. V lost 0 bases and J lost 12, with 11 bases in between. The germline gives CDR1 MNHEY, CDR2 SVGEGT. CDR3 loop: CASSYSGSRPFF. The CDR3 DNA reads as TGTGCCAGCAGTTACTCGGGCAGCAGACCTTTCTTT.

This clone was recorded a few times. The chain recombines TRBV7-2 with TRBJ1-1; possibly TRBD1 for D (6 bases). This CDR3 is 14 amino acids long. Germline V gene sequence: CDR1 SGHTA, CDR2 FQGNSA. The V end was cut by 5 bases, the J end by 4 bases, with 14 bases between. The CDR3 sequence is CASSEYRVVTEAFF. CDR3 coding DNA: TGTGCCAGCAGCGAGTACAGGGTAGTCACTGAAGCTTTCTTT.

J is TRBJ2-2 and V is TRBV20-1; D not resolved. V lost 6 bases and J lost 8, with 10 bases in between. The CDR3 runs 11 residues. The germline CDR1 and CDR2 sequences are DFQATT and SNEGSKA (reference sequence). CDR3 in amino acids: CSASLRGELFF. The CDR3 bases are TGCAGTGCCTCCCTACGGGGGGAGCTGTTTTTT.

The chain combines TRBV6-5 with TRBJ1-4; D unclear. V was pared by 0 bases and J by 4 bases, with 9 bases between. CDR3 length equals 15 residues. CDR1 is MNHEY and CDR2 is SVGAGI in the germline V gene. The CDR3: CASSYSTRNNEKLFF. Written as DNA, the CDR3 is TGTGCCAGCAGTTACTCGACCAGGAATAATGAAAAACTGTTTTTT.

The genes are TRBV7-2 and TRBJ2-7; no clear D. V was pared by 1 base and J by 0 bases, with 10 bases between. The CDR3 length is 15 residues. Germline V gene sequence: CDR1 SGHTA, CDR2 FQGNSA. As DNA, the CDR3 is TGTGCCAGCAGCTTAGGGGCTTTATTCTCCTACGAGCAGTACTTC. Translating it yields CASSLGALFSYEQYF. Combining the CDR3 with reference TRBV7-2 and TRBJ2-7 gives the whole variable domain GAGVSQSPSNKVTEKGKDVELRCDPISGHTALYWYRQSLGQGLEFLIYFQGNSAPDKSGLPSDRFSAERTGGSVSTLTIQRTQQEDSAVYLCASSLGALFSYEQYFGPGTRLTVT.

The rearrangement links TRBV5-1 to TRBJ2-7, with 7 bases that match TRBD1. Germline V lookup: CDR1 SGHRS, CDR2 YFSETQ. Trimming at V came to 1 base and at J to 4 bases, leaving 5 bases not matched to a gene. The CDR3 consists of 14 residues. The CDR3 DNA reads TGCGCCAGCAGCTTGCTCGGGACAGCGTACGAGCAGTACTTC. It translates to CASSLLGTAYEQYF. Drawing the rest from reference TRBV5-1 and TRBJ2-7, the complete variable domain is KAGVTQTPRYLIKTRGQQVTLSCSPISGHRSVSWYQQTPGQGLQFLFEYFSETQRNKGNFPGRFSGRQFSNSRSEMNVSTLELGDSALYLCASSLLGTAYEQYFGPGTRLTVT.

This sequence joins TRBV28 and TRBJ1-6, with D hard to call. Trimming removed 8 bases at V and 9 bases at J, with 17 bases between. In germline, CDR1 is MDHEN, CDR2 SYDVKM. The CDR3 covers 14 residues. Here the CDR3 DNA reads TGTGCCAGCGGCCTGGTTGGGTCTAGTTCACCCCTCCACTTT. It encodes CASGLVGSSSPLHF.

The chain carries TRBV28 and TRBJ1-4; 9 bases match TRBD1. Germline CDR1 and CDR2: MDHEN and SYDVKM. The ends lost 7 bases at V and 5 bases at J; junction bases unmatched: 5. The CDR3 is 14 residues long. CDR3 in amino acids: CASISGTGNEKLFF. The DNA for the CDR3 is TGTGCCAGCATTAGTGGGACAGGGAATGAAAAACTGTTTTTT.

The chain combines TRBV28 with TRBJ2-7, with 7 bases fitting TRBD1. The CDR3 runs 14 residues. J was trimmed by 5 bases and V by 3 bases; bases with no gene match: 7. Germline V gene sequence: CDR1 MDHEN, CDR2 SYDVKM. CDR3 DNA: TGTGCCAGCAGTTTGGAGACAGGGCGGGACGAGCAGTACTTC. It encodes CASSLETGRDEQYF.

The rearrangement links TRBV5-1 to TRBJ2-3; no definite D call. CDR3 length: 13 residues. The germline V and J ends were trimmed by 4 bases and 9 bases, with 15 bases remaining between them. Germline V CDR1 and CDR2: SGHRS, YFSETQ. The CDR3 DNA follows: TGCGCCAGCAGCCCCACCACGGCGGAAACGCAGTATTTT. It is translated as CASSPTTAETQYF.

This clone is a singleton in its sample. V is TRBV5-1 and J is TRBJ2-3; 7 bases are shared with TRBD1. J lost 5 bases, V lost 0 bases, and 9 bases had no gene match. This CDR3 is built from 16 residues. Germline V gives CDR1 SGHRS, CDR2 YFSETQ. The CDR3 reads CASSLVPTGILDTQYF. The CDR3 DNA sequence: TGCGCCAGCAGCTTGGTGCCGACAGGGATCCTAGATACGCAGTATTTT. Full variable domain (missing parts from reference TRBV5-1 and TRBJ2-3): KAGVTQTPRYLIKTRGQQVTLSCSPISGHRSVSWYQQTPGQGLQFLFEYFSETQRNKGNFPGRFSGRQFSNSRSEMNVSTLELGDSALYLCASSLVPTGILDTQYFGPGTRLTVL.

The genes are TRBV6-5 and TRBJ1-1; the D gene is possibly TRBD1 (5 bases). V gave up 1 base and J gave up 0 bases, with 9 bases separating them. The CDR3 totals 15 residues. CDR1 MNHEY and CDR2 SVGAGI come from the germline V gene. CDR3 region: CASSYWGNMNTEAFF. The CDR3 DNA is TGTGCCAGCAGTTACTGGGGCAACATGAACACTGAAGCTTTCTTT.

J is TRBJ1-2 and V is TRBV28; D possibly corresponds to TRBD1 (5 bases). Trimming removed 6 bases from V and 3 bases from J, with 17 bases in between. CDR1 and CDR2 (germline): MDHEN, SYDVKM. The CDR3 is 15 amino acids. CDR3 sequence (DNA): TGTGCCAGCAGGAGATTATCAAACAGGTACTATGGCTACACCTTC. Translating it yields CASRRLSNRYYGYTF.

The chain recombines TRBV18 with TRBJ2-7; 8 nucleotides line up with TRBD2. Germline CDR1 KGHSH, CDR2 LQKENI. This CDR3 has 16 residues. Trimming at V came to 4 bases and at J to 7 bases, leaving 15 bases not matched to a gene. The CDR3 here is CASSQEGPSGSWEQYF. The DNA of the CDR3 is TGTGCCAGCTCACAAGAGGGGCCTAGCGGGTCGTGGGAGCAGTACTTC.

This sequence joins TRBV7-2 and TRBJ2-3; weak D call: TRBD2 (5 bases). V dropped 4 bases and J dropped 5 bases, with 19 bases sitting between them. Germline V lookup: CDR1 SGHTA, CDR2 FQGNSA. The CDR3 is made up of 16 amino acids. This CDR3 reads CASSSGPGRPGDTQYF. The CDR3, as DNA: TGTGCCAGCAGCTCGGGCCCGGGGAGACCTGGAGATACGCAGTATTTT.

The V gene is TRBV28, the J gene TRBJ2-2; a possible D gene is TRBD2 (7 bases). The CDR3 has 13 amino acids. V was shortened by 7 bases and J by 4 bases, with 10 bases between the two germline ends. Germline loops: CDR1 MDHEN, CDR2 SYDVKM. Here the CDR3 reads CASKRGGTGELFF. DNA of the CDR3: TGTGCCAGCAAGAGGGGGGGCACCGGGGAGCTGTTTTTT.

The CDR3 region has the DNA TGTGCCAGCAGCTTTCCTAGCGGGAACCCCACAGATACGCAGTATTTT. Residues: CASSFPSGNPTDTQYF. This chain links TRBV7-2 with TRBJ2-3; 9 positions agree with TRBD2. V lost 3 bases, J lost 2 bases, and 6 bases stayed unmatched. CDR3 length: 16 amino acids. Germline V gene lookup returns CDR1 SGHTA and CDR2 FQGNSA.

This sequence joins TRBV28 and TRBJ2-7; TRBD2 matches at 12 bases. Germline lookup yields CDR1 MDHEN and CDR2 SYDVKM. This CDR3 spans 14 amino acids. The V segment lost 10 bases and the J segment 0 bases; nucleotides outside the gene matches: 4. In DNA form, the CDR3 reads TGTGCCACCCAGACTAGCGGGAGCTCCTACGAGCAGTACTTC. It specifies CATQTSGSSYEQYF.

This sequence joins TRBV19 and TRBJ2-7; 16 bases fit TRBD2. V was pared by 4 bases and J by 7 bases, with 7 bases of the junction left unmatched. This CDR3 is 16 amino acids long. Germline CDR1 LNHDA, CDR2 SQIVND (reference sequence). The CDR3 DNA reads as TGTGCCAGTAGTACCGGGACTAGCGGGAGGGCCGGGGAGCAGTACTTC. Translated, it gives CASSTGTSGRAGEQYF.

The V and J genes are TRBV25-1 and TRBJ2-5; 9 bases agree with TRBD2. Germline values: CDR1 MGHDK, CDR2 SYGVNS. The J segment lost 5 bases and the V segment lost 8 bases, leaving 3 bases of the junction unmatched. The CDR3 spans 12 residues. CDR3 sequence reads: CASRTSGETQYF. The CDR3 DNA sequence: TGTGCCAGCCGTACTAGCGGGGAGACCCAGTACTTC.

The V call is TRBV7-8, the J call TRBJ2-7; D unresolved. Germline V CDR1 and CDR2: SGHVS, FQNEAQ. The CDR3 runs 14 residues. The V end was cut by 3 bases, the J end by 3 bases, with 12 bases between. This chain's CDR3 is CASSFNTANYEQYF. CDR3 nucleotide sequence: TGTGCCAGCAGCTTCAATACAGCAAACTACGAGCAGTACTTC.

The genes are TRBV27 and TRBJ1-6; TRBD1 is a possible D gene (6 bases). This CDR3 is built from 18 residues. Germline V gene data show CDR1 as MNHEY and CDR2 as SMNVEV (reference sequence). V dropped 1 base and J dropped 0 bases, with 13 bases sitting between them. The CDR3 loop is CASSLWRGPSSYNSPLHF. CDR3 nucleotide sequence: TGTGCCAGCAGTTTATGGCGGGGGCCGAGCTCCTATAATTCACCCCTCCACTTT.

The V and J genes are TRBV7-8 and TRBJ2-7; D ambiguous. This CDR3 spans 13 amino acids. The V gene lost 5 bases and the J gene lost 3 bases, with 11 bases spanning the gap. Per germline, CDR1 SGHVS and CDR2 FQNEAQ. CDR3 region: CASSPYEVYEQYF. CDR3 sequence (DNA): TGTGCCAGCAGCCCCTACGAGGTCTACGAGCAGTACTTC.

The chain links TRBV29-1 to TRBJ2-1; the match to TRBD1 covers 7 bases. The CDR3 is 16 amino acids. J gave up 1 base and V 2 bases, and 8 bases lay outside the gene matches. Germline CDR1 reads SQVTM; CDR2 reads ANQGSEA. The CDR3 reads CSVENTGARSYNEQFF. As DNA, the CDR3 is TGCAGCGTTGAAAATACAGGGGCGCGATCCTACAATGAGCAGTTCTTC.

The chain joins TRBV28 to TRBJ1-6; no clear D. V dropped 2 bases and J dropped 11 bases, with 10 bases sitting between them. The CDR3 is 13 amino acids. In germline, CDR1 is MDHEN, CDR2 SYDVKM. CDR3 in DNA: TGTGCCAGCAGTTTAACTGGTTCTCCACCCCTCCACTTT. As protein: CASSLTGSPPLHF.

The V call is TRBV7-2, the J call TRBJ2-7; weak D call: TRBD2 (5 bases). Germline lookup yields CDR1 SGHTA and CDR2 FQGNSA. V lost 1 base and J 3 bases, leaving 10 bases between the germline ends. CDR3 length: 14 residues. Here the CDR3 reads CASSLGTDFYEQYF. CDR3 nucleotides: TGTGCCAGCAGCTTAGGGACTGATTTCTACGAGCAGTACTTC.

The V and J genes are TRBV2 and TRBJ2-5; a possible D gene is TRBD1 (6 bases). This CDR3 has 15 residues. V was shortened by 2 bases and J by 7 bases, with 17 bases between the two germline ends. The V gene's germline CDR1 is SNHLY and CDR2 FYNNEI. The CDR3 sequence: CASSEMVWGRGTQYF. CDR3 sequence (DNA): TGTGCCAGCAGTGAAATGGTCTGGGGGCGAGGGACCCAGTACTTC.

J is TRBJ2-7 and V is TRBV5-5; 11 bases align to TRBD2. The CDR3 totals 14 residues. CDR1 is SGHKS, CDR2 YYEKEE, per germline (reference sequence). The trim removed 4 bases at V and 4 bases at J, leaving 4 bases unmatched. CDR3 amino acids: CASSPGTSGYEQYF. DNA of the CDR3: TGTGCCAGCAGCCCCGGGACTAGCGGTTACGAGCAGTACTTC.

DNA of the CDR3: TGTGCCAGCAGCTCCAGGGGGGCGAGACAGCCCCAGCATTTT. Amino acid sequence: CASSSRGARQPQHF. The chain uses TRBV5-6 and TRBJ1-5; the match to TRBD1 covers 7 bases. The CDR3 sequence is 14 residues long. Germline CDR1 SGHDT, CDR2 YYEEEE. The V and J ends lost 3 bases and 7 bases, in that order; junction bases with no gene match: 7.

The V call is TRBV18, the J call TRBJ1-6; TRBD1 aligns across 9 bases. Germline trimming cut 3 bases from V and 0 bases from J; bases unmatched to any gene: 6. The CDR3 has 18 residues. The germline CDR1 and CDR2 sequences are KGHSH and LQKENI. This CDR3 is CASSPTAGQGSYNSPLHF. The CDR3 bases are TGTGCCAGCTCACCCACGGCGGGACAGGGCTCCTATAATTCACCCCTCCACTTT.